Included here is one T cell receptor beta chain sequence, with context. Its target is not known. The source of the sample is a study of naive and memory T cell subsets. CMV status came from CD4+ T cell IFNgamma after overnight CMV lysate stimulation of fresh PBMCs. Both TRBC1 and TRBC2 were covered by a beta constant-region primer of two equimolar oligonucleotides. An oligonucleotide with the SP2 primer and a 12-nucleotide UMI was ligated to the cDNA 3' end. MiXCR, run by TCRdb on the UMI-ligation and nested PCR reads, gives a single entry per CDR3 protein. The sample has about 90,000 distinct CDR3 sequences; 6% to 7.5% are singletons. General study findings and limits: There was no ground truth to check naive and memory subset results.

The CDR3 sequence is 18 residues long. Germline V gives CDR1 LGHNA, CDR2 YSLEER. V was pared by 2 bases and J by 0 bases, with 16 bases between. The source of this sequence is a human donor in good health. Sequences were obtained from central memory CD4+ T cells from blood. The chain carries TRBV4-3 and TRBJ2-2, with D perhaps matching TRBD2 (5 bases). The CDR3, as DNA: TGCGCCAGCAGCCAACTCCCTAGACTAAGCCCGAACACCGGGGAGCTGTTTTTT. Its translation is CASSQLPRLSPNTGELFF.